The next 25 T cell receptor beta chains were all read from a single sample in a study of neoadjuvant anti-PD-1 for oral cavity cancer. Time point indicated: after neoadjuvant nivolumab, at surgical resection. Using immunoSEQ multiplex PCR, the repertoire was profiled, and TCRdb retains in-frame clones only, with some absent. The sample comprises some 7,700 clones, less than 75% of which are singletons, and under 3% rests with the top ten. The sample in question was PBMCs, obtained after nivolumab (anti-PD-1) treatment. The receptors shown here come from a person between 40 and 85 years old with oral cavity squamous cell carcinoma.

The CDR3 reads CASSVLSSYGYTF. The CDR3 DNA reads as TGTGCCAGCAGCGTTCTTAGCTCCTATGGCTACACCTTC. The rearrangement links TRBV9 to TRBJ1-2; D ambiguous. V dropped 2 bases and J dropped 4 bases, with 9 bases sitting between them. This CDR3 comprises 13 residues. Germline values: CDR1 SGDLS, CDR2 YYNGEE.

The rearrangement joins TRBV2 to TRBJ2-5; 8 nucleotides line up with TRBD2. The length of the CDR3 is 17 residues. The germline gives CDR1 SNHLY, CDR2 FYNNEI. V lost 2 bases, J lost 1 base, and 9 bases stayed unmatched. CDR3 residues: CASSESSGGGLQETQYF. CDR3 nucleotide sequence: TGTGCCAGCAGTGAATCCAGCGGGGGAGGCCTCCAAGAGACCCAGTACTTC.

The rearrangement links TRBV10-3 to TRBJ2-2; 9 bases map to TRBD1. CDR1 and CDR2 (germline): ENHRY, SYGVKD. Unmatched junction bases numbered 12, after V lost 6 bases and J lost 7 bases. The CDR3 totals 16 residues. CDR3 sequence reads: CAISKSGTGYDGELFF. The CDR3, as DNA: TGTGCCATCAGCAAATCCGGGACAGGGTATGACGGGGAGCTGTTTTTT.

The chain carries TRBV19 and TRBJ1-2, with 7 bases lining up with TRBD1. CDR3 length: 16 residues. Germline values: CDR1 LNHDA, CDR2 SQIVND (reference sequence). V shed 1 base, J shed 5 bases, and the junction held 10 bases outside the gene matches. The CDR3 nucleotides read TGTGCCAGTAGTATAGCCCCCCGACAGGGAGAATATGGCTACACCTTC. Translating gives CASSIAPRQGEYGYTF.

Here the CDR3 reads CASSQRRWNTEAFF. The CDR3 DNA reads TGTGCCAGCAGCCAACGACGGTGGAACACTGAAGCTTTCTTT. The chain links TRBV14 to TRBJ1-1; D unclear. V shed 2 bases and J shed 1 base, with 8 bases lying between them. Per germline, CDR1 SGHDN and CDR2 FVKESK. The CDR3 is 14 residues long.

This sequence joins TRBV7-8 and TRBJ1-5; D is undetermined. The V end was cut by 1 base, the J end by 9 bases, with 7 bases between. Germline lookup yields CDR1 SGHVS and CDR2 FQNEAQ. This CDR3 has 12 amino acids. The CDR3 sequence is CASSLESGPQHF. The CDR3 nucleotides are TGTGCCAGCAGCTTAGAGTCGGGGCCCCAGCATTTT.

The chain employs TRBV5-1 and TRBJ2-5; D could derive from TRBD1 or TRBD2 (5 bases each). This CDR3 has 15 amino acids. Germline CDR1 and CDR2: SGHRS and YFSETQ. The ends were cut back, 0 bases at V and 5 bases at J, with 14 bases in the middle. The CDR3 coding sequence is TGCGCCAGCAGCTTGGCCAGTTCCGAGGGGGAGACCCAGTACTTC. This encodes CASSLASSEGETQYF.

The sample holds a few counts of this clone. This chain uses TRBV19 with TRBJ1-1; TRBD1 is a possible D gene (5 bases). Looked up from germline, CDR1 is LNHDA and CDR2 is SQIVND (reference sequence). The CDR3 runs to 13 residues. Trimming shortened V by 7 bases and J by 8 bases, and 17 bases separated the two germline ends. The CDR3 is CASKGSVTGEAFF. For the CDR3, the DNA is TGTGCCAGTAAGGGGTCGGTAACAGGCGAAGCTTTCTTT.

V gene TRBV6-4 combines with J gene TRBJ2-2; tentative D call: TRBD2 (5 bases). From germline, CDR1 is MRHNA and CDR2 SNTAGT. The CDR3 contains 14 residues. Trimming shortened V by 0 bases and J by 4 bases, and 6 bases separated the two germline ends. CDR3 sequence reads: CASSDSTSTGELFF. The CDR3 region has the DNA TGTGCCAGCAGTGACTCCACTAGCACCGGGGAGCTGTTTTTT.

The rearrangement uses TRBV6-5 and TRBJ1-4, with TRBD1 matching over 9 bases. Trimming cost V 8 bases and J 8 bases; bases outside gene matches: 6. Germline V gives CDR1 MNHEY, CDR2 SVGAGI. The CDR3 length is 13 residues. CDR3 in DNA: TGTGCCAGCGGGACAGGGCGGAAGGAAAAACTGTTTTTT. As protein: CASGTGRKEKLFF.

In its sample, this clone was seen a few times. The chain couples TRBV7-2 to TRBJ1-5; a possible D gene is TRBD1 (6 bases). The CDR3 is 14 amino acids. Germline V CDR1 and CDR2: SGHTA, FQGNSA. Trimming shortened V by 5 bases and J by 1 base, and 9 bases separated the two germline ends. The CDR3 nucleotides are TGTGCCAGCAGCCGTGGACAGAGCAATCAGCCCCAGCATTTT. Translating it yields CASSRGQSNQPQHF. Complete variable domain (other parts from reference TRBV7-2 and TRBJ1-5): GAGVSQSPSNKVTEKGKDVELRCDPISGHTALYWYRQSLGQGLEFLIYFQGNSAPDKSGLPSDRFSAERTGGSVSTLTIQRTQQEDSAVYLCASSRGQSNQPQHFGDGTRLSIL.

V gene TRBV11-3 combines with J gene TRBJ2-1; 15 bases line up with TRBD2. Trimming removed 5 bases from V and 9 bases from J; junction bases left unmatched: 8. This CDR3 region has 16 residues. The germline V gene encodes CDR1 SGHNT and CDR2 YENEEA. The CDR3 protein is CASSTRTSGGAIEQFF. The CDR3 nucleotides are TGTGCCAGCAGCACCCGGACTAGCGGGGGGGCGATTGAGCAGTTCTTC.

The chain is built from TRBV11-3 and TRBJ2-7; D possibly corresponds to TRBD1 (5 bases). V was shortened by 5 bases and J by 6 bases, with 14 bases between the two germline ends. The CDR3 covers 13 residues. Germline CDR1 and CDR2: SGHNT and YENEEA. The CDR3, as DNA: TGTGCCAGCAGCCTTCATACAGGACCCGAGCAGTACTTC. Protein: CASSLHTGPEQYF. The variable domain in full, with the rest retrieved from reference TRBV11-3 and TRBJ2-7, is EAGVVQSPRYKIIEKKQPVAFWCNPISGHNTLYWYLQNLGQGPELLIRYENEEAVDDSQLPKDRFSAERLKGVDSTLKIQPAELGDSAVYLCASSLHTGPEQYFGPGTRLTVT.

A single count supports this clone. V usage is TRBV5-4 and J usage is TRBJ2-6; D could derive from TRBD1 or TRBD2 (5 bases each). Germline V gene data show CDR1 as SGHNT and CDR2 as YYREEE (reference sequence). Trimming cost V 3 bases and J 1 base, with 14 bases left between them. The CDR3 is 17 residues long. Here the CDR3 reads CASSSPGTLSGANVLTF. CDR3 DNA sequence: TGTGCCAGCAGCTCTCCCGGGACCTTGTCTGGGGCCAACGTCCTGACTTTC.

This clone has just one count. The rearrangement links TRBV10-2 to TRBJ1-5; D remains ambiguous. V lost 0 bases to trimming and J lost 2 bases, with 5 bases between them. Per the germline V gene, CDR1 is WSHSY and CDR2 is SAAADI. The CDR3 runs to 14 residues. This chain's CDR3 is CASSESLGNQPQHF. The CDR3 region has the DNA TGCGCCAGCAGTGAGTCGTTGGGCAATCAGCCCCAGCATTTT.

The chain couples TRBV11-2 to TRBJ1-2; D unresolved. The CDR3 contains 14 residues. V gave up 1 base and J gave up 8 bases, with 14 bases separating them. In germline, CDR1 is SGHAT, CDR2 FQNNGV. The CDR3 here is CASSLVGRLGGYTF. The CDR3 region has the DNA TGTGCCAGCAGCTTAGTGGGCAGGCTAGGAGGCTACACCTTC.

The chain joins TRBV6-6 to TRBJ1-2, with TRBD1 as a possible D gene (5 bases). Germline CDR1 is MNHNY and CDR2 is SVGAGI (reference sequence). Trimming pared 5 bases from V and 1 base from J, leaving 14 bases between. The CDR3 is 15 amino acids. The CDR3 loop is CASSTTAGLNYGYTF. In DNA, the CDR3 is TGTGCCAGCAGTACGACGGCGGGACTTAACTATGGCTACACCTTC.

The V gene is TRBV28, the J gene TRBJ1-1; 7 bases are a match to TRBD1. The CDR3 is made up of 14 amino acids. V lost 5 bases to trimming and J lost 1 base; unmatched junction nucleotides: 4. Germline V gives CDR1 MDHEN, CDR2 SYDVKM. The CDR3 bases are TGTGCCAGCAGTAAGGGACAGCAGAACACTGAAGCTTTCTTT. Its protein product is CASSKGQQNTEAFF.

The chain uses TRBV7-6 and TRBJ1-5, with D uncertain. CDR3 length equals 15 residues. The germline V gene encodes CDR1 SGHVS and CDR2 FNYEAQ. V lost 1 base and J 7 bases, leaving 14 bases between the germline ends. This CDR3 reads CASSLEGVRGQPQHF. Here the CDR3 DNA reads TGTGCCAGCAGCTTAGAAGGTGTTCGAGGGCAGCCCCAGCATTTT. Based on the CDR3 plus reference TRBV7-6 and TRBJ1-5, the full variable domain is GAGVSQSPRYKVTKRGQDVALRCDPISGHVSLYWYRQALGQGPEFLTYFNYEAQQDKSGLPNDRFSAERPEGSISTLTIQRTEQRDSAMYRCASSLEGVRGQPQHFGDGTRLSIL.

V is TRBV7-9 and J is TRBJ1-2, with a possible D match to TRBD1 (5 bases). V lost 1 base, J lost 7 bases, and 7 bases lay in between. The length of the CDR3 is 12 residues. CDR1 and CDR2 from the germline V gene are SEHNR and FQNEAQ (reference sequence). The CDR3 here is CASSLDGAGYTF. The DNA of the CDR3 is TGTGCCAGCAGCTTAGATGGGGCTGGCTACACCTTC.

V and J are TRBV5-1 and TRBJ2-5; D remains unclear. Germline CDR1 SGHRS, CDR2 YFSETQ. The CDR3 sequence is 13 residues long. V lost 0 bases to trimming and J lost 1 base, with 4 bases between them. For the CDR3, the DNA is TGCGCCAGCAGCTTGGGGGGCCAAGAGACCCAGTACTTC. Amino acid sequence: CASSLGGQETQYF.

CDR3: CASSQESGGIVYEQYF. The CDR3 nucleotides are TGTGCCAGCAGCCAAGAATCGGGGGGGATCGTCTACGAGCAGTACTTC. The J gene is TRBJ2-7, the V gene TRBV4-2; TRBD2 agrees at 8 bases. The germline gives CDR1 LGHNA, CDR2 YNFKEQ. J was trimmed by 3 bases and V by 0 bases; bases with no gene match: 7. The CDR3 is made up of 16 amino acids.

The chain joins TRBV2 to TRBJ1-1, with TRBD1 as a possible D gene (6 bases). Trimming pared 5 bases from V and 1 base from J, leaving 11 bases between. Germline V gene lookup returns CDR1 SNHLY and CDR2 FYNNEI. CDR3 length: 14 residues. The CDR3 loop is CASSLGGGNTEAFF. The CDR3 coding sequence is TGTGCCAGCAGTCTTGGAGGGGGGAACACTGAAGCTTTCTTT.

The J gene is TRBJ2-5, the V gene TRBV5-8; possible D gene TRBD2, 7 bases. Germline-derived CDR1 and CDR2 are SGHTS and YDEGEE. The CDR3 contains 15 residues. V lost 0 bases, J lost 3 bases, and 12 bases lay in between. The CDR3: CASSLVGGAEETQYF. The CDR3 nucleotides are TGTGCCAGCAGCTTGGTGGGGGGGGCCGAAGAGACCCAGTACTTC.

V usage is TRBV7-3 and J usage is TRBJ2-5, with 9 bases aligning to TRBD1. The CDR3 has 19 residues. Germline-derived CDR1 and CDR2 are SGHTA and FQGTGA. V was pared by 2 bases and J by 5 bases, with 18 bases of the junction left unmatched. CDR3 DNA: TGTGCCAGCAGCTTAGTGGGACGGGGACAGGGTTATCTTTCGGAGACCCAGTACTTC. Protein: CASSLVGRGQGYLSETQYF.